The table lists the clone carrying this T cell receptor beta chain with a few counts. Its antigen remains unknown. This specimen comes from a study of response to subunit inactivated influenza vaccine. V gave up 3 bases and J gave up 13 bases, with 16 bases separating them. Germline CDR1 ENHRY, CDR2 SYGVKD. The CDR3 sequence is 13 residues long. TCRdb re-analysed the RT-PCR reads in MiXCR, keeping a single row per CDR3 protein. The table lists 500,000 to 750,000 distinct CDR3 sequences, 14% of them singletons. Findings and caveats of the study: The study's authors posited that every seasonal influenza vaccination enlists few new T cells.

The clonotype comes from a man in his fifties or sixties who received an inactivated influenza vaccine. The chain couples TRBV10-3 to TRBJ2-4; unclear D gene. This specimen consisted of PBMCs from blood, obtained less than 13 days after vaccination. CDR3 residues: CAISDWLGEKQYF. Written as DNA, the CDR3 is TGTGCCATCAGTGACTGGCTTGGGGAAAAGCAGTACTTC.